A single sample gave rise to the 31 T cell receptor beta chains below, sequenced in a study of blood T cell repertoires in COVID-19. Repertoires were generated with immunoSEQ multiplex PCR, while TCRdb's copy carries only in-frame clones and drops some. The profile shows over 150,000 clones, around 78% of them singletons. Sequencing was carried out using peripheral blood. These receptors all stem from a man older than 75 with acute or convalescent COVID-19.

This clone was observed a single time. The CDR3 DNA reads as TGTGCCAGCAGTTTTAAGGGACTGCCGTACAATGAGCAGTTCTTC. This translates into CASSFKGLPYNEQFF. The chain joins TRBV28 to TRBJ2-1; TRBD2 is a possible D gene (6 bases). The V end was cut by 3 bases, the J end by 4 bases, with 13 bases between. The CDR3 sequence is 15 residues long. CDR1 is MDHEN, CDR2 SYDVKM, per germline. The whole variable domain, filled in from reference TRBV28 and TRBJ2-1, reads DVKVTQSSRYLVKRTGEKVFLECVQDMDHENMFWYRQDPGLGLRLIYFSYDVKMKEKGDIPEGYSVSREKKERFSLILESASTNQTSMYLCASSFKGLPYNEQFFGPGTRLTVL.

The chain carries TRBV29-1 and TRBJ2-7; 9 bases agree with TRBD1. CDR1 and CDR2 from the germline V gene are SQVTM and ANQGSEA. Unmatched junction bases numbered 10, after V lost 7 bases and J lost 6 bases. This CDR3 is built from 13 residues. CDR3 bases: TGCAGCGCTAAGAGACAGGGGGGGATCGAGCAGTACTTC. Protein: CSAKRQGGIEQYF.

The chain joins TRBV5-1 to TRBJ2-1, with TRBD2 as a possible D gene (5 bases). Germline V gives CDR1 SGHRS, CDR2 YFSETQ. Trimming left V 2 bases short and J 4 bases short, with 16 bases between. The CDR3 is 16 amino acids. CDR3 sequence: CASSFPAGVGYNEQFF. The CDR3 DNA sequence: TGCGCCAGCAGCTTTCCGGCCGGGGTAGGGTACAATGAGCAGTTCTTC.

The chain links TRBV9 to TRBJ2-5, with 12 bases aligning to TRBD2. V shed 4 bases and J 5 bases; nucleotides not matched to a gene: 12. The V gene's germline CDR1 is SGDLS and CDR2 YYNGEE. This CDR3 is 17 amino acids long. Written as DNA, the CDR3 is TGTGCCAGCAGCCCGGGGGCTAGCGGGGGGGCTTGGGAGACCCAGTACTTC. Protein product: CASSPGASGGAWETQYF.

The CDR3 nucleotides read TGTGCCAGCAGCTTAGTAGGGCGGGAGTCCTACGAGCAGTACTTC. Translating gives CASSLVGRESYEQYF. The chain recombines TRBV7-8 with TRBJ2-7, with 7 bases lining up with TRBD2. V shed 1 base, J shed 1 base, and the junction held 4 bases outside the gene matches. Germline V gene data show CDR1 as SGHVS and CDR2 as FQNEAQ. The CDR3 is 15 residues long. The whole variable domain, filled in from reference TRBV7-8 and TRBJ2-7, reads GAGVSQSPRYKVAKRGQDVALRCDPISGHVSLFWYQQALGQGPEFLTYFQNEAQLDKSGLPSDRFFAERPEGSVSTLKIQRTQQEDSAVYLCASSLVGRESYEQYFGPGTRLTVT.

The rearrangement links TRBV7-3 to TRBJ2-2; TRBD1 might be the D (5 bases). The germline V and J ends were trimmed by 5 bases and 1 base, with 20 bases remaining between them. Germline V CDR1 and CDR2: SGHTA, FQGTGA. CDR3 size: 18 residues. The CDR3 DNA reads TGTGCCAGCAGCCTCCATCCTTTTGGGCAGGGGAACACCGGGGAGCTGTTTTTT. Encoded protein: CASSLHPFGQGNTGELFF.

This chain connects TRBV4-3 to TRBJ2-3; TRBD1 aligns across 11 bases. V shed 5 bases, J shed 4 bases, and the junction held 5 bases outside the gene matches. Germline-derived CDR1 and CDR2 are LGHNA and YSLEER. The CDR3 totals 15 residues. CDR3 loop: CASSYGTGGADTQYF. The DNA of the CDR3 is TGCGCCAGCAGCTATGGGACAGGGGGAGCAGATACGCAGTATTTT.

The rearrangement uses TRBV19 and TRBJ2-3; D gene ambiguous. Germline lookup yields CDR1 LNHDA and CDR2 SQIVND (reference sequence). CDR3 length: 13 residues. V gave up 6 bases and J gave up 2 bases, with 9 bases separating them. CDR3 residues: CASRAGFTDTQYF. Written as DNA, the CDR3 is TGTGCCAGTAGGGCAGGATTCACAGATACGCAGTATTTT.

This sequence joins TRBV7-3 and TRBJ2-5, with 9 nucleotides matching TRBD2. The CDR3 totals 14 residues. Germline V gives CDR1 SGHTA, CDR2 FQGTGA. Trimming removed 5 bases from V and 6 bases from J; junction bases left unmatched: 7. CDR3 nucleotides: TGTGCCAGCAGCCCCGGCAGCGGGGGGAAGACCCAGTACTTC. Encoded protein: CASSPGSGGKTQYF. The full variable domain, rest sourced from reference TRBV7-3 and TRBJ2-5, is GAGVSQTPSNKVTEKGKYVELRCDPISGHTALYWYRQSLGQGPEFLIYFQGTGAADDSGLPNDRFFAVRPEGSVSTLKIQRTERGDSAVYLCASSPGSGGKTQYFGPGTRLLVL.

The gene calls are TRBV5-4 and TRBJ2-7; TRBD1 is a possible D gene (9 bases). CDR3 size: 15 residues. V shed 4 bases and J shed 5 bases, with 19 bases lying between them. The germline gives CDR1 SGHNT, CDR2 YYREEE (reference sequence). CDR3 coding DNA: TGTGCCAGCAGCCCGGGGGGGACAGGGACCCACGAGCAGTACGTC. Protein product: CASSPGGTGTHEQYV.

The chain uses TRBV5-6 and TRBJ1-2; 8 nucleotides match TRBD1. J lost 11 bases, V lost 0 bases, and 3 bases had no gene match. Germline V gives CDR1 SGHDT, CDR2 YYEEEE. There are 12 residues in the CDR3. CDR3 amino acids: CASSLANRGYTF. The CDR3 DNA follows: TGTGCCAGCAGCTTGGCCAACAGGGGGTACACCTTC.

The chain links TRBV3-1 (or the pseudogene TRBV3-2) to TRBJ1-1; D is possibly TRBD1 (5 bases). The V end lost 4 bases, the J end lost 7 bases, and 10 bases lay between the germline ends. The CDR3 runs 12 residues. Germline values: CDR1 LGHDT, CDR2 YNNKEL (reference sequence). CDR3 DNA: TGTGCCAGCAGCCTCGCCCAGGGTGAAGCTTTCTTT. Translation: CASSLAQGEAFF.

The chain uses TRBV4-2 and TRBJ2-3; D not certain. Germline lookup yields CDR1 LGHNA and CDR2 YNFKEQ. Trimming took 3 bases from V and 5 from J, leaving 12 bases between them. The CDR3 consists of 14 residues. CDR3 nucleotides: TGTGCCAGCAGCCATGTTGAGGCGCTAGATACGCAGTATTTT. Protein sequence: CASSHVEALDTQYF.

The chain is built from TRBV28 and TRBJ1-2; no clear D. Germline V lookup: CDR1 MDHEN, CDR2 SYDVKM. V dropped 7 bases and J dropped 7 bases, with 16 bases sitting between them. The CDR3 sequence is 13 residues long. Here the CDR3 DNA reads TGTGCCAGCACCGAGGAGGGAGTTGGTGGCTACACCTTC. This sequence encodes CASTEEGVGGYTF.

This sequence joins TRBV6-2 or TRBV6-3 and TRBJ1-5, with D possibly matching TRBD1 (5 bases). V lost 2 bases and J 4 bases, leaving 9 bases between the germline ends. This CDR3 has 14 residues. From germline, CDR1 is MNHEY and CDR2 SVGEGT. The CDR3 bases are TGTGCCAGCAGTTACGGGGGGACTAATCAGCCCCAGCATTTT. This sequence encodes CASSYGGTNQPQHF.

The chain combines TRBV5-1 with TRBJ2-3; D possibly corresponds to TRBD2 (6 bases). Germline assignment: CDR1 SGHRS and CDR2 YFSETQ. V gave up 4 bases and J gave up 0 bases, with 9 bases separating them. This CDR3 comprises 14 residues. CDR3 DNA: TGCGCCAGCAGCCCAGGGACTAGCACAGATACGCAGTATTTT. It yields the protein CASSPGTSTDTQYF.

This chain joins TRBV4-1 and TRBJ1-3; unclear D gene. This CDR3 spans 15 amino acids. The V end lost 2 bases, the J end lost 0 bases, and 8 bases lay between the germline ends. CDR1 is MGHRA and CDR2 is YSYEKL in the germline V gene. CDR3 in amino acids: CASSQSLDSGNTIYF. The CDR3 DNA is TGCGCCAGCAGCCAATCACTAGACTCTGGAAACACCATATATTTT.

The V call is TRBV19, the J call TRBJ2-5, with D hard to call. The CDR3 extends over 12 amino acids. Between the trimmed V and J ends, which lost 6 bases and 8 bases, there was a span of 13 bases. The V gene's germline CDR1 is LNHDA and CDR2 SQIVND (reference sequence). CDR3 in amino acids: CASSQRTGTQYF. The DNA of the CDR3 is TGTGCCAGTAGCCAGCGAACTGGTACCCAGTACTTC.

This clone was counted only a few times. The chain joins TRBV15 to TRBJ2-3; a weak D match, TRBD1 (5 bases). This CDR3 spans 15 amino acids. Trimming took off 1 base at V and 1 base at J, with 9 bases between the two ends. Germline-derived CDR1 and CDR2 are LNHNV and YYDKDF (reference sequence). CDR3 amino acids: CATSRGGRGTDTQYF. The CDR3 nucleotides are TGTGCCACCAGCAGAGGGGGCAGGGGCACAGATACGCAGTATTTT.

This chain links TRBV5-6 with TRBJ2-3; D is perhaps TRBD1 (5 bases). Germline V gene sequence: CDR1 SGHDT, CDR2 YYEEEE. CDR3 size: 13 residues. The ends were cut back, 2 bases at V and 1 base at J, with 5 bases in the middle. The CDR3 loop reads CASSLGGTDTQYF. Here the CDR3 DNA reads TGTGCCAGCAGCTTAGGGGGCACAGATACGCAGTATTTT. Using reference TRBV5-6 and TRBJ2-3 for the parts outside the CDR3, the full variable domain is DAGVTQSPTHLIKTRGQQVTLRCSPKSGHDTVSWYQQALGQGPQFIFQYYEEEERQRGNFPDRFSGHQFPNYSSELNVNALLLGDSALYLCASSLGGTDTQYFGPGTRLTVL.

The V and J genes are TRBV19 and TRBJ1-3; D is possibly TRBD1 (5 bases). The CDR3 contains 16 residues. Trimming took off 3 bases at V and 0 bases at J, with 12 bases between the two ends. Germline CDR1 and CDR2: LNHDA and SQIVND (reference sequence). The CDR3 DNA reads TGTGCCAGTAGTATGGTGGCAAGGGGCTCTGGAAACACCATATATTTT. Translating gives CASSMVARGSGNTIYF.

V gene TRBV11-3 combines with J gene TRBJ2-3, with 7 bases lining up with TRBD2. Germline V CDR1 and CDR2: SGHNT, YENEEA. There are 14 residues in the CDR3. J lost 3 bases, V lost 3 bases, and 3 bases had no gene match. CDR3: CASSLGGSTDTQYF. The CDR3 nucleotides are TGTGCCAGCAGCTTGGGGGGGTCTACAGATACGCAGTATTTT.

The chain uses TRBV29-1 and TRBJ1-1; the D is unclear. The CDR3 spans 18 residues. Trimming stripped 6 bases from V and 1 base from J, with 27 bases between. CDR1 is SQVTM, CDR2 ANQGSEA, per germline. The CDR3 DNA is TGCAGCGTCCCTAGGAGCCCGGGGATTCTAGGCGGGAACACTGAAGCTTTCTTT. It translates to CSVPRSPGILGGNTEAFF.

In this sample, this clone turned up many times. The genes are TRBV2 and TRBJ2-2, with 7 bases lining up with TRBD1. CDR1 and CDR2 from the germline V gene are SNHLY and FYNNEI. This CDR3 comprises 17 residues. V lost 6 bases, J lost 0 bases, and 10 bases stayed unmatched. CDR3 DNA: TGTGCCAGCAGACTCAAGTTAGGGGGCGCGAACACCGGGGAGCTGTTTTTT. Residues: CASRLKLGGANTGELFF.

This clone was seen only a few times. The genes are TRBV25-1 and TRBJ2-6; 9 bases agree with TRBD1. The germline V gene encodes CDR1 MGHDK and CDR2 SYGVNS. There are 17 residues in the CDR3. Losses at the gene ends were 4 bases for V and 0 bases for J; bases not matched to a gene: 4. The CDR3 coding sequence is TGTGCCAGCAGTGGGACAGGGGCCAGCTCTGGGGCCAACGTCCTGACTTTC. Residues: CASSGTGASSGANVLTF.

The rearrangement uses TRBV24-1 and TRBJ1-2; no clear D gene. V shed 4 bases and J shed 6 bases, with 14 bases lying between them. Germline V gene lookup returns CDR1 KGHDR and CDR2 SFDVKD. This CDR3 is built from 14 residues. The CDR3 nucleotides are TGTGCCACCAGTGACCCACGGGGTAGAGATGGCTACACCTTC. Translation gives CATSDPRGRDGYTF.

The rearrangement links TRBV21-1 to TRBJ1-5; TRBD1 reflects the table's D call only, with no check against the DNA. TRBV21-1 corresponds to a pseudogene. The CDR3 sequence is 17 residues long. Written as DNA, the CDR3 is TGTGCCAGCAGCAGAAAGACAGGTCAGGGTAGCAATCAGCCCCAGCATTTT. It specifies CASSRKTGQGSNQPQHF.

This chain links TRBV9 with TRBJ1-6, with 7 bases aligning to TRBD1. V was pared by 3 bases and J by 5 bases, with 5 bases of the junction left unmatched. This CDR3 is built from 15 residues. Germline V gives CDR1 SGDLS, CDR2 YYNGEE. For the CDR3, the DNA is TGTGCCAGCAGCGGACGACAGGGCAATAATTCACCCCTCCACTTT. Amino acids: CASSGRQGNNSPLHF.

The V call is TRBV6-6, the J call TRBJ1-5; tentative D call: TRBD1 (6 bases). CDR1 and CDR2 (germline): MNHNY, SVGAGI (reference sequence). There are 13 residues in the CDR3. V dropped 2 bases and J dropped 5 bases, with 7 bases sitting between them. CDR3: CASSYGGYQPQHF. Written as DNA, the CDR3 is TGTGCCAGCAGTTACGGGGGCTATCAGCCCCAGCATTTT.

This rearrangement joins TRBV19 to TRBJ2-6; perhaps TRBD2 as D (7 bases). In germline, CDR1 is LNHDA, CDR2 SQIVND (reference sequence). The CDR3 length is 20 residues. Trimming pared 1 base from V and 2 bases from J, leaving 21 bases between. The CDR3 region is CASSIGPLRGPRAGANVLTF. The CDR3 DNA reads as TGTGCCAGTAGTATAGGGCCCCTGCGGGGGCCACGTGCTGGGGCCAACGTCCTGACTTTC.

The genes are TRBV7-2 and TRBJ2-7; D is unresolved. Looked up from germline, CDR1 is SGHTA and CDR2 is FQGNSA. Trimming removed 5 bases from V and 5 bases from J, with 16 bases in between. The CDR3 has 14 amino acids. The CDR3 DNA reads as TGTGCCAGCAGCCCACCACAAATAATAAACGAGCAGTACTTC. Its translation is CASSPPQIINEQYF.